A selection of T cell receptor beta chains follows, all from one sample in a study of cytomegalovirus exposure and HLA in healthy donors. Only in-frame clones appear in the TCRdb table, and some are missing; sequencing was by immunoSEQ multiplex PCR. Of 100,000 to 150,000 clones listed, 75% to 90% are singletons. The sample comprised PBMCs. Every receptor here comes from a man aged 25-40 years in good health and CMV-seropositive. CDR3s include the opening cysteine and the closing phenylalanine or tryptophan. D genes are given only for firm matches. Expanded clones get a size class; other rows say once, few or many, or leave the size out.

D gene	clone size	J gene	V gene	CDR3 protein	CDR3 DNA
TRBD2	NA	TRBJ2-3	TRBV7-2	CASSLRGGGAIDTQYF	TGTGCCAGCAGCCTTCGAGGCGGGGGGGCCATAGATACGCAGTATTTT
TRBD1	NA	TRBJ1-5	TRBV29-1	CSVRDRMDQPQHF	TGCAGCGTTCGGGACAGGATGGATCAGCCCCAGCATTTT
TRBD1	once	TRBJ2-2	TRBV6-6	CASPPGQGAPGELFF	TGTGCCAGTCCTCCGGGACAGGGGGCGCCCGGGGAGCTGTTTTTT
TRBD1	NA	TRBJ1-5	TRBV19	CASSARQGARNQPQHF	TGTGCCAGTAGTGCCCGACAGGGGGCGCGGAATCAGCCCCAGCATTTT
TRBD2	NA	TRBJ2-1	TRBV2	CASILGLAGNEQFF	TGTGCCAGCATTCTCGGACTAGCGGGGAATGAGCAGTTCTTC
TRBD2	NA	TRBJ2-3	TRBV7-9	CASSRSGNTDTQYF	TGTGCCAGCAGCCGGAGCGGGAACACAGATACGCAGTATTTT
TRBD2	NA	TRBJ2-1	TRBV5-1	CASSIGLAGVNEQFF	TGCGCCAGCAGCATAGGACTAGCGGGAGTAAATGAGCAGTTCTTC
NA	NA	TRBJ2-4	TRBV7-9	CASSYREIMYF	TGTGCCAGCAGTTACCGGGAAATAATGTACTTC
TRBD2	NA	TRBJ2-7	TRBV2	CASAGTSGFSYEQYF	TGTGCCAGTGCGGGGACTAGCGGGTTCTCCTACGAGCAGTACTTC
TRBD2	NA	TRBJ2-7	TRBV6-6	CATLSGGDGQYF	TGTGCCACCCTTAGCGGGGGGGACGGGCAGTACTTC
TRBD2	once	TRBJ2-2	TRBV10-3	CAISESVAGGPAGELFF	TGTGCCATCAGTGAGTCTGTAGCGGGGGGGCCTGCCGGGGAGCTGTTTTTT
NA	NA	TRBJ2-7	TRBV11-2	CASSLGAYEQYF	TGTGCCAGCAGCTTAGGCGCCTACGAGCAGTACTTC
TRBD1	NA	TRBJ2-1	TRBV10-3	CAIRVAGQGDYNEQFF	TGTGCCATCAGAGTGGCGGGACAGGGGGACTACAATGAGCAGTTCTTC
TRBD1	NA	TRBJ2-3	TRBV5-1	CASSDGTATDTQYF	TGCGCCAGCAGCGACGGGACAGCCACAGATACGCAGTATTTT
NA	NA	TRBJ2-7	TRBV19	CASSISPNSYEQYF	TGTGCCAGTAGTATATCGCCCAATTCCTACGAGCAGTACTTC
NA	NA	TRBJ1-2	TRBV7-2	CASSPGTGIRGYTF	TGTGCCAGCAGCCCCGGAACAGGGATCCGTGGCTACACCTTC
NA	NA	TRBJ2-2	TRBV2	CASSIWEGAGELFF	TGTGCCAGCAGTATATGGGAGGGGGCCGGGGAGCTGTTTTTT
TRBD2	NA	TRBJ2-7	TRBV25-1	CASSGSGGAYEQYF	TGTGCCAGCAGTGGTAGCGGGGGGGCCTACGAGCAGTACTTC
TRBD2	few	TRBJ2-1	TRBV6-5	CASRDPGGFNEQFF	TGTGCCAGCAGGGATCCGGGGGGGTTCAATGAGCAGTTCTTC
NA	NA	TRBJ2-2	TRBV5-4	CASSLWQGNTGELFF	TGTGCCAGCAGCTTGTGGCAGGGGAACACCGGGGAGCTGTTTTTT